The clone carrying this T cell receptor (beta chain) has more than one count but fewer than ten. This entry is derived from a study of early T cells in non-severe SARS-CoV-2 infection. The germline V gene has CDR1 SGHTA and CDR2 FQGNSA. The V segment lost 1 base and the J segment 5 bases; nucleotides outside the gene matches: 3. The length of the CDR3 is 14 residues. TCRdb analysed the 5' RACE reads with MiXCR anew, one entry per CDR3 protein. The sample lists about 97,000 distinct CDR3 sequences, about 11% occurring once. The chain employs TRBV7-2 and TRBJ2-7; 9 bases align to TRBD1. The sequence was obtained from an adult who was a healthcare worker with PCR-confirmed SARS-CoV-2 infection or an uninfected control (not recorded which). The sequenced sample was whole blood, obtained at baseline. CDR3 DNA: TGTGCCAGCAGCTTAGTTGGGGACAGGGACGAGCAGTACTTC. It is translated as CASSLVGDRDEQYF.